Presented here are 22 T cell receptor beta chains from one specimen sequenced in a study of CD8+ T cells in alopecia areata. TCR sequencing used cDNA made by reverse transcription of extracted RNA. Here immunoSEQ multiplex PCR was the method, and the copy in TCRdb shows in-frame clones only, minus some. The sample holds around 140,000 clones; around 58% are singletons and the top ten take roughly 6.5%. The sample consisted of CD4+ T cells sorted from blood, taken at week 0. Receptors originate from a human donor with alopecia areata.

The DNA for the CDR3 is TGTGCCAGCAGCTTTGGGGCAGGTCAATATAATTCACCCCTCCACTTT. It yields the protein CASSFGAGQYNSPLHF. This rearrangement joins TRBV7-9 to TRBJ1-6; maybe TRBD1 (5 bases). The length of the CDR3 is 16 residues. Deletions cut 3 bases from V and 4 bases from J, with 13 bases between. Germline-derived CDR1 and CDR2 are SEHNR and FQNEAQ (reference sequence).

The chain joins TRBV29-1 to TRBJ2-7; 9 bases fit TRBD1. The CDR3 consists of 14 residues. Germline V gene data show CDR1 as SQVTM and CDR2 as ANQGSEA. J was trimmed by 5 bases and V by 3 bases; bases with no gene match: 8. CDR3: CSVEWRQGVHEQYF. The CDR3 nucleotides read TGCAGCGTTGAGTGGCGACAGGGGGTACACGAGCAGTACTTC.

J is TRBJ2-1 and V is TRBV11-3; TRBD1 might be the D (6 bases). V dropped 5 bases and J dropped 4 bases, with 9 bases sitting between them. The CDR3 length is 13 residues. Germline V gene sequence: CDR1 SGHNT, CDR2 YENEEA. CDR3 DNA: TGTGCCAGCAGCCCGGACAGATACAATGAGCAGTTCTTC. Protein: CASSPDRYNEQFF.

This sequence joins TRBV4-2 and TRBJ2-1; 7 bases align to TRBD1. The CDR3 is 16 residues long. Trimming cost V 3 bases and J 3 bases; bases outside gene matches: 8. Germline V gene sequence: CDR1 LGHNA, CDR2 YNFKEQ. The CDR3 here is CASSHENRGLYNEQFF. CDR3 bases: TGTGCCAGCAGCCACGAAAACAGGGGCCTCTACAATGAGCAGTTCTTC.

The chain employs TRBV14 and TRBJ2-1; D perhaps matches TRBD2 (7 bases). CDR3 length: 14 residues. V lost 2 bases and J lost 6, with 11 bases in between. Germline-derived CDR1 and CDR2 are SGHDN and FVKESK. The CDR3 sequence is CASSQKGGFNEQFF. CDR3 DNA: TGTGCCAGCAGCCAAAAGGGGGGGTTCAATGAGCAGTTCTTC.

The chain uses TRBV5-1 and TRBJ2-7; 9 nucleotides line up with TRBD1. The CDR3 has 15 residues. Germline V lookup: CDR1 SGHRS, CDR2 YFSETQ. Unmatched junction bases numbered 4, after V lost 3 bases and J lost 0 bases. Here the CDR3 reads CASSSGTGISYEQYF. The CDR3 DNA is TGCGCCAGCAGCTCTGGGACAGGGATCTCCTACGAGCAGTACTTC. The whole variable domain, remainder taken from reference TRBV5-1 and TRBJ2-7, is KAGVTQTPRYLIKTRGQQVTLSCSPISGHRSVSWYQQTPGQGLQFLFEYFSETQRNKGNFPGRFSGRQFSNSRSEMNVSTLELGDSALYLCASSSGTGISYEQYFGPGTRLTVT.

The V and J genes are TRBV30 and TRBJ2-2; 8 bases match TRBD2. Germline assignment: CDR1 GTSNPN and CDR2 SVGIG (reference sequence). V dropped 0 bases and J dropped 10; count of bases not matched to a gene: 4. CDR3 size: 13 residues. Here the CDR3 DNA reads TGTGCCTGGAGTGTAGCGGGGGTGATGGAGCTGTTTTTT. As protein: CAWSVAGVMELFF.

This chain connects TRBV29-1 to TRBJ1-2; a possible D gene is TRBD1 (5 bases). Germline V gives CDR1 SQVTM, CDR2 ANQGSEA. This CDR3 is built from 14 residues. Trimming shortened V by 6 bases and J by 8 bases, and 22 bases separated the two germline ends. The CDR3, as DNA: TGCAGCGTCGGGAGGGGCCCTACGGGATACGGCTACACCTTC. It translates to CSVGRGPTGYGYTF.

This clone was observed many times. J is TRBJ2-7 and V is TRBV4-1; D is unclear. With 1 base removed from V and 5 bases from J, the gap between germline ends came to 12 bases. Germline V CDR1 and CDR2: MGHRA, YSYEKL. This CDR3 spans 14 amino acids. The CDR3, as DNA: TGCGCCAGCAGCCAAGGGGTCGGCGTGGACGAGCAGTACTTC. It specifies CASSQGVGVDEQYF.

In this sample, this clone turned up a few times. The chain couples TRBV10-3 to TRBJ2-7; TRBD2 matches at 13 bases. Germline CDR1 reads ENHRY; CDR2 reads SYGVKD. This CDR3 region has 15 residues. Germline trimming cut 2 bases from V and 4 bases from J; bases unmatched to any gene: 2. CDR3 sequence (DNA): TGTGCCATCAGTGAGCCGACTAGCGGGGGGTACGAGCAGTACTTC. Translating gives CAISEPTSGGYEQYF.

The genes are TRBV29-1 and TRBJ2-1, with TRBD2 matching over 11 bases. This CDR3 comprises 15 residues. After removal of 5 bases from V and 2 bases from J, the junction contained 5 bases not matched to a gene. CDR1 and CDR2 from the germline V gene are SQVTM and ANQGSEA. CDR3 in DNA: TGCAGCGTTCGGGCTAGCGGGGGGCCCTACAATGAGCAGTTCTTC. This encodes CSVRASGGPYNEQFF.

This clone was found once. CDR3 bases: TGCAGCGTTGAGGCGAGAGGAAGCGACTATGGCTACACCTTC. Its protein is CSVEARGSDYGYTF. The chain employs TRBV29-1 and TRBJ1-2; D unresolved. V was clipped by 3 bases and J by 3 bases, with 14 bases between them. This CDR3 spans 14 amino acids. CDR1 and CDR2 (germline): SQVTM, ANQGSEA.

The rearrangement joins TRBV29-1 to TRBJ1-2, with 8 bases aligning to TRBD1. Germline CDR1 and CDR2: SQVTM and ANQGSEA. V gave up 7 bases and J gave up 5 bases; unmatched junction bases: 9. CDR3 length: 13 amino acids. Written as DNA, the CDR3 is TGCAGCGCTGGACAGGGATGGAGTTATGGCTACACCTTC. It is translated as CSAGQGWSYGYTF.

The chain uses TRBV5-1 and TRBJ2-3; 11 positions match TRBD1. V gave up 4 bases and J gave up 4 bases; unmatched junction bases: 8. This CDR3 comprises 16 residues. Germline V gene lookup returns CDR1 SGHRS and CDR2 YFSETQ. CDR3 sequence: CASSLRPGQGADTQYF. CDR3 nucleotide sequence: TGCGCCAGCAGCCTACGGCCGGGACAGGGGGCAGATACGCAGTATTTT.

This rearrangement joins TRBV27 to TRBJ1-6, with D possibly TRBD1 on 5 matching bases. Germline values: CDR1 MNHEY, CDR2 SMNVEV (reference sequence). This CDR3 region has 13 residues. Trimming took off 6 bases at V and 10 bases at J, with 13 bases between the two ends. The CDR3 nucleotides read TGTGCCAGCAGAGGCGGGGCTGGGTCACCCCTCCACTTT. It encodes CASRGGAGSPLHF.

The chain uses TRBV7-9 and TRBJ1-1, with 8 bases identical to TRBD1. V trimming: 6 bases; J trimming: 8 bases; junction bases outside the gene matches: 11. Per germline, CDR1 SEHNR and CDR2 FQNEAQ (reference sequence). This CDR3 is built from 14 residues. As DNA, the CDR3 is TGTGCCAGCAGACCGGACAGGGCAACTCCGGAAGCTTTCTTT. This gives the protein CASRPDRATPEAFF.

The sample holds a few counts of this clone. The CDR3 region is CASSPGETQYF. For the CDR3, the DNA is TGTGCCAGCTCACCGGGGGAGACCCAGTACTTC. The V and J genes are TRBV18 and TRBJ2-5; no firm D call. This CDR3 contains 11 residues. Germline-derived CDR1 and CDR2 are KGHSH and LQKENI. Trimming shortened V by 3 bases and J by 5 bases, and 4 bases separated the two germline ends.

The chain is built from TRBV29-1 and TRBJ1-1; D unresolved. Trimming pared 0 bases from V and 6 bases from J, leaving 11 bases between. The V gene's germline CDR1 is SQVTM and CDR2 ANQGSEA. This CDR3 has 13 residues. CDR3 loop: CSVEDGGKSEAFF. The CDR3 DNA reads TGCAGCGTTGAAGATGGAGGGAAGTCTGAAGCTTTCTTT. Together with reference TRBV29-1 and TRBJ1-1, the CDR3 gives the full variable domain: SAVISQKPSRDICQRGTSLTIQCQVDSQVTMMFWYRQQPGQSLTLIATANQGSEATYESGFVIDKFPISRPNLTFSTLTVSNMSPEDSSIYLCSVEDGGKSEAFFGQGTRLTVV.

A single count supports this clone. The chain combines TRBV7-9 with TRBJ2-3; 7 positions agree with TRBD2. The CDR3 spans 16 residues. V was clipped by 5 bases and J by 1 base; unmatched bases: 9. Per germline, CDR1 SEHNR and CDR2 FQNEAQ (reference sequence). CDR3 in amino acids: CASSHWGRGRTDTQYF. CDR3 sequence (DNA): TGTGCCAGCAGCCACTGGGGGAGGGGTCGCACAGATACGCAGTATTTT. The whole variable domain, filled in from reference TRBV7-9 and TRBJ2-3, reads DTGVSQNPRHKITKRGQNVTFRCDPISEHNRLYWYRQTLGQGPEFLTYFQNEAQLEKSRLLSDRFSAERPKGSFSTLEIQRTEQGDSAMYLCASSHWGRGRTDTQYFGPGTRLTVL.

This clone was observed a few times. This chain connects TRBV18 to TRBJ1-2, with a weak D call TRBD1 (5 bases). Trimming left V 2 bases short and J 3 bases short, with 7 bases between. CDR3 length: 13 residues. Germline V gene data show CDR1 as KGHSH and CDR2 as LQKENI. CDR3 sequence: CASSPGDDYGYTF. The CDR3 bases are TGTGCCAGCTCACCAGGGGACGACTATGGCTACACCTTC.

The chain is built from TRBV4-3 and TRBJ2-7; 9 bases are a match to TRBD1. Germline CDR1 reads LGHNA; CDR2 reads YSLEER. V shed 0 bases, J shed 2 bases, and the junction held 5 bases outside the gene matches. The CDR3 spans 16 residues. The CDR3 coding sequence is TGCGCCAGCAGCCAAGACACCGGGACAGGGACCTACGAGCAGTACTTC. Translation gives CASSQDTGTGTYEQYF.

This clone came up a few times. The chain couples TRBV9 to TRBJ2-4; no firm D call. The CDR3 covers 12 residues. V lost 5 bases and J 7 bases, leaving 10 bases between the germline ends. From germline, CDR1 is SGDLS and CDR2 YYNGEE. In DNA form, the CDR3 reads TGTGCCAGCAGTGGTTTGGGGAACATTCAGTACTTC. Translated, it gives CASSGLGNIQYF.